What follows are 3 T cell receptor beta chains derived from one specimen sequenced in a study of blood T cell repertoires in COVID-19. Libraries were prepared by immunoSEQ multiplex PCR; TCRdb keeps only in-frame clonotypes and omits some of them. The sample shows roughly 220,000 clones, about 88% of them seen only once. The specimen was peripheral blood. These receptors came from a woman aged 50 to 60 with COVID-19, enrolled during active disease.

The chain couples TRBV5-1 to TRBJ1-1; the D is unclear. The CDR3 consists of 14 residues. V dropped 0 bases and J dropped 3 bases, with 9 bases sitting between them. CDR1 is SGHRS and CDR2 is YFSETQ in the germline V gene. CDR3 sequence: CASSLDSGDTEAFF. The CDR3 DNA follows: TGCGCCAGCAGCTTGGACAGCGGCGACACTGAAGCTTTCTTT.

The chain links TRBV6-1 to TRBJ2-1; TRBD1 aligns across 9 bases. CDR3 length equals 16 residues. Per germline, CDR1 MNHNS and CDR2 SASEGT. With V trimmed by 4 bases and J by 12 bases, 16 bases remained unmatched. CDR3 DNA sequence: TGTGCCAGCAGTGTCAAGGCGGGACAGGGTGGAGCTGGGCAGTTCTTC. Amino acids: CASSVKAGQGGAGQFF.

The rearrangement links TRBV5-1 to TRBJ2-6; TRBD1 matches at 7 bases. V lost 1 base, J lost 3 bases, and 4 bases stayed unmatched. Germline CDR1 and CDR2: SGHRS and YFSETQ. CDR3 size: 16 residues. CDR3 region: CASSLKGAGGANVLTF. The CDR3 DNA sequence: TGCGCCAGCAGCTTGAAGGGGGCCGGTGGGGCCAACGTCCTGACTTTC.